Sequencing of this T cell receptor (beta chain) was carried out in a study of vaccination and CD4 T cells after COVID-19. Looking at the study overall: Drawing of post-COVID samples took place a median approximately 100 days after diagnosis (range 35 to 161).

As to treatment: roughly nine-day PBMC culture with coronavirus spike peptide pools or control peptides (ViraFEST assay). About 2 million PBMCs were grown per well alongside about 10 IU/ml IL-2 and 8 to 10 ug/ml peptide pools. The length of the CDR3 is 15 residues. The ends were cut back, 6 bases at V and 0 bases at J, with 10 bases in the middle. Germline V CDR1 and CDR2: SGHNT, YYREEE (reference sequence). Sequencing of cultured CD4+ T cell DNA used the Oncomine TCR Beta short-read assay. Once CD4+ T cells had been cultured, genomic DNA was extracted from them. TCRdb redid the calling of the PCR reads with MiXCR, one entry per CDR3 protein. The top ten clones hold around a fifth of a sample with approximately 15,000 distinct CDR3 sequences, around 45% of them seen once. In the case of this clonotype: The antigen is unknown.

The chain carries TRBV5-4 and TRBJ2-6; TRBD1 is a possible D gene (5 bases). The TCR was taken from a human donor who received a COVID-19 vaccine. Sequences were derived from CD4+ T cells from blood, cultured in vitro, sampled before SARS-CoV-2 vaccination. CDR3 sequence: CASTQGSSGANVLTF. DNA of the CDR3: TGTGCCAGCACCCAGGGTTCCTCTGGGGCCAACGTCCTGACTTTC.